This entry lists 24 T cell receptor beta chains sequenced from one sample in a study of monozygotic twins with inflammatory bowel disease. TCRdb reprocessed the 5' RACE reads, keeping one entry per CDR3 protein, no DNA. The sample yields about 380,000 distinct CDR3 sequences, of which the top ten take up about 2.5%. Input material: blood. These receptors were collected from a human donor with ulcerative colitis or Crohn's disease, or a healthy co-twin of an affected twin (not recorded which).

The CDR3 protein is CASSQPTSGGYEQYF. The chain recombines TRBV4-1 with TRBJ2-7; TCRdb selects TRBD2, and the lack of DNA leaves this call unchecked. In germline, CDR1 is MGHRA, CDR2 YSYEKL. This CDR3 region has 15 residues.

This sequence joins TRBV18 and TRBJ2-7; TCRdb reports TRBD2, a call that lacks DNA to check it against. CDR3 length: 14 residues. Germline CDR1 is KGHSH and CDR2 is LQKENI. This CDR3 reads CASSPPTSRYEQYF.

The gene calls are TRBV12-3 or TRBV12-4 and TRBJ2-6; TCRdb picks TRBD1, but there is no DNA to check that call. The CDR3 runs to 17 residues. CDR3 loop: CASRRQGPNSGANVLTF.

The CDR3 reads CSASSWAPRAEAFF. The chain uses TRBV20-1 and TRBJ1-1. CDR1 and CDR2 from the germline V gene are DFQATT and SNEGSKA (reference sequence). This CDR3 has 14 residues.

The rearrangement links TRBV12-3 or TRBV12-4 to TRBJ2-2. The CDR3 runs to 15 residues. The CDR3 sequence: CASSTQFWVTGELFF.

The rearrangement uses TRBV6-1 and TRBJ1-2; TCRdb designates TRBD1, a call that cannot be tested without DNA. The CDR3 loop spans 16 amino acids. Germline V gene data show CDR1 as MNHNS and CDR2 as SASEGT. The CDR3 sequence is CASRETVGGSEYGYTF.

The gene calls are TRBV20-1 and TRBJ1-5; TCRdb gives TRBD1 as the D gene, but with no DNA this cannot be confirmed. Germline assignment: CDR1 DFQATT and CDR2 SNEGSKA (reference sequence). The CDR3 runs to 15 residues. The CDR3 region is CSARVSGTGNQPQHF.

This chain links TRBV7-7 with TRBJ2-5. This CDR3 is 16 amino acids long. Germline V gives CDR1 SSHAT, CDR2 FNYEAQ (reference sequence). This CDR3 reads CASSLGGLATRETQYF.

The chain recombines TRBV7-2 with TRBJ1-6; TCRdb designates TRBD1, a call that cannot be tested without DNA. The length of the CDR3 is 16 residues. Germline-derived CDR1 and CDR2 are SGHTA and FQGNSA. The CDR3 loop is CASSLQSAQYNSPLHF.

J is TRBJ2-1 and V is TRBV20-1; TCRdb's D gene call, TRBD1, goes unchecked for lack of DNA. The CDR3 contains 15 residues. Germline V gives CDR1 DFQATT, CDR2 SNEGSKA (reference sequence). The CDR3 loop is CSARDVVRGTNEQFF.

The gene calls are TRBV4-3 and TRBJ2-1; with no DNA, the TCRdb D assignment of TRBD2 cannot be verified. This CDR3 is 19 amino acids long. Germline values: CDR1 LGHNA, CDR2 YSLEER. This chain's CDR3 is CASSRGTSGGPSSYNEQFF.

V is TRBV7-2 and J is TRBJ1-5; TCRdb indicates TRBD1, and absent DNA this call remains unverified. From germline, CDR1 is SGHTA and CDR2 FQGNSA. This CDR3 is built from 14 residues. The CDR3 loop is CASSLISGDQPQHF.

The chain combines TRBV7-2 with TRBJ2-1; the TCRdb call, TRBD2, lacks DNA for checking. The length of the CDR3 is 16 residues. The germline gives CDR1 SGHTA, CDR2 FQGNSA. The CDR3 loop reads CASSLQAGGSYNEQFF.

This chain connects TRBV14 to TRBJ2-1; TCRdb's D gene call, TRBD2, goes unchecked for lack of DNA. CDR3 size: 13 residues. Germline V CDR1 and CDR2: SGHDN, FVKESK. Here the CDR3 reads CASSQASHNEQFF.

The chain couples TRBV21-1 to TRBJ1-1; no DNA is available, so the TRBD1 call from TCRdb remains unchecked. TRBV21-1 is marked as a pseudogene. CDR3 length equals 15 residues. This CDR3 reads CASSWGRQGNTEAFF.

The chain combines TRBV10-3 with TRBJ1-4; the D call of TRBD1 rests on TCRdb alone, since no DNA is present to check it. The CDR3 is 16 amino acids. Germline CDR1 and CDR2: ENHRY and SYGVKD. CDR3 region: CAISPGQGARGEKLFF.

The rearrangement uses TRBV20-1 and TRBJ1-4; checking the TCRdb D call of TRBD1 is not possible without DNA. The CDR3 runs to 12 residues. Germline V CDR1 and CDR2: DFQATT, SNEGSKA (reference sequence). CDR3 residues: CSARDRDEKLFF.

The rearrangement joins TRBV12-3 or TRBV12-4 to TRBJ1-4. The CDR3 loop spans 16 amino acids. The CDR3 protein is CASSLENSATNEKLFF.

V gene TRBV27 combines with J gene TRBJ2-7; the TCRdb D gene call, TRBD1, has no DNA to confirm it. CDR1 is MNHEY and CDR2 is SMNVEV in the germline V gene (reference sequence). The CDR3 length is 16 residues. CDR3 loop: CASSLSGQAYSYEQYF.

The chain uses TRBV12-3 or TRBV12-4 and TRBJ1-6; with no DNA, the TCRdb D assignment of TRBD1 cannot be verified. CDR3 length equals 17 residues. CDR3 sequence: CASSPRGMSSYNSPLHF.

The J gene is TRBJ2-7, the V gene TRBV15; there is no DNA to check the TCRdb D call of TRBD1. There are 15 residues in the CDR3. Per germline, CDR1 LNHNV and CDR2 YYDKDF (reference sequence). CDR3 loop: CATSRVGDGSYEQYF.

CDR3 loop: CASSRQGNYEQYF. This chain links TRBV3-1 with TRBJ2-7; TCRdb names TRBD1, which stays unverified in the absence of DNA. Germline assignment: CDR1 LGHDT and CDR2 YNNKEL (reference sequence). This CDR3 has 13 amino acids.

V gene TRBV5-1 combines with J gene TRBJ2-7; TCRdb picks TRBD2, but there is no DNA to check that call. Looked up from germline, CDR1 is SGHRS and CDR2 is YFSETQ. This CDR3 region has 14 residues. The CDR3 sequence is CASSPRDLPGEQYF.

This chain uses TRBV19 with TRBJ2-7; TCRdb's D call of TRBD1 is untestable without DNA. This CDR3 is 16 amino acids long. Germline loops: CDR1 LNHDA, CDR2 SQIVND (reference sequence). CDR3 sequence reads: CASSISGDIDSYEQYF.